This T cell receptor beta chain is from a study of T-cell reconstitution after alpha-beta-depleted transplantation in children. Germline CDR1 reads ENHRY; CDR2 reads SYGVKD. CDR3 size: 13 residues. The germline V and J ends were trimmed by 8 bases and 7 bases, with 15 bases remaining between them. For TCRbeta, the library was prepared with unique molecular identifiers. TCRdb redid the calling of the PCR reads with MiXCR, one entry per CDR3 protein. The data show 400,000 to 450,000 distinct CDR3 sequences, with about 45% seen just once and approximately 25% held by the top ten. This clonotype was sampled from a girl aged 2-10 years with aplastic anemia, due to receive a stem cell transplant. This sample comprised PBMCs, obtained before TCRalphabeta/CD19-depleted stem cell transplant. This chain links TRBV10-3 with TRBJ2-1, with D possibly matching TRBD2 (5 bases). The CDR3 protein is CAIAVGEMNEQFF. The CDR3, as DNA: TGTGCCATCGCGGTGGGAGAAATGAATGAGCAGTTCTTC.